This TCR beta chain originates from a study of vaccination and CD4 T cells after COVID-19. Study overall: Overlapping spike peptides from SARS-CoV-2, HCoV-NL63, HCoV-OC43 and HCoV-229E served to stimulate the cells.

Sequenced with the Oncomine TCR Beta short-read assay was DNA taken from cultured CD4+ T cells. From the PCR reads, TCRdb called clonotypes with MiXCR, one entry per CDR3 protein. This sample yields 15,000 to 20,000 distinct CDR3 sequences, of which about 54% are seen a single time; around 30% belongs to the top ten. V was shortened by 4 bases and J by 5 bases, with 14 bases between the two germline ends. Germline V CDR1 and CDR2: SGHTA, FQGNSA. This CDR3 spans 14 amino acids. Noted treatment: roughly 11-day PBMC culture with coronavirus spike peptide pools or control peptides (ViraFEST assay). Following expansion of antigen-specific T cells with peptide pools, ViraFEST then sequenced TCRs. Negative selection separated CD4+ T cells from roughly ten-day cultures. As regards this clonotype: Its antigen is undetermined.

Here the sequenced sample was cultured CD4+ T cells from blood, taken after SARS-CoV-2 vaccination. The sequence was collected from a human donor with COVID-19. The V gene is TRBV7-2, the J gene TRBJ2-5, with D perhaps TRBD1 or TRBD2 (5 bases each). CDR3 residues: CASSYPGAWETQYF. Written as DNA, the CDR3 is TGTGCCAGCAGCTATCCCGGGGCATGGGAGACCCAGTACTTC.